This T cell receptor beta chain was found in a study of cytomegalovirus exposure and HLA in healthy donors. The trim removed 3 bases at V and 9 bases at J, leaving 12 bases unmatched. Germline V gene sequence: CDR1 LNHDA, CDR2 SQIVND (reference sequence). The CDR3 extends over 16 amino acids. PCR was performed using 60 Vbeta and 13 Jbeta primers. Generated by immunoSEQ multiplex PCR, the TCRdb table keeps only in-frame clones and is missing some. The sample holds roughly 170,000 clones, around 83% seen once. Study outcomes and limitations: In a later analysis, TCR beta V- and J-gene trimming was associated with a missense DCLRE1C variant. Across donors, most TCRs were seen rarely, yet some public ones were widespread. In a later analysis, across HLA loci, associated TCR counts were highest for DRB1, lowest for HLA-C. Equally common other TCR beta chains were less clonally expanded than HLA-associated ones, a later analysis found.

In regard to this clone: Its matching antigen is unknown.

Source material: PBMCs. The J gene is TRBJ2-1, the V gene TRBV19, with TRBD2 matching 9 bases. The origin of this receptor is a girl under 10 years old in good health and CMV-seropositive. CDR3 amino acids: CASSISPAGGFGEQFF. DNA of the CDR3: TGTGCCAGTAGTATCTCCCCTGCGGGGGGGTTCGGTGAGCAGTTCTTC.